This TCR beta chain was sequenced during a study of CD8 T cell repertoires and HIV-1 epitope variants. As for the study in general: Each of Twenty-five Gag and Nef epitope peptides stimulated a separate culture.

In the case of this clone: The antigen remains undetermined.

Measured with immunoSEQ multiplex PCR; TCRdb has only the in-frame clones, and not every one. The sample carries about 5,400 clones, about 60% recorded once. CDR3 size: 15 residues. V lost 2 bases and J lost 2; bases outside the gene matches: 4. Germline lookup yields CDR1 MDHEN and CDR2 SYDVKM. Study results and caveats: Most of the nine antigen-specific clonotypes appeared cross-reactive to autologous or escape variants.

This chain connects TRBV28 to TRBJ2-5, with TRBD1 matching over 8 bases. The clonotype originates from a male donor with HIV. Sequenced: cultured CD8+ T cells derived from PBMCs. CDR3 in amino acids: CASSLLDRAQETQYF. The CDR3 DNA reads TGTGCCAGCAGTTTACTGGACAGGGCTCAAGAGACCCAGTACTTC. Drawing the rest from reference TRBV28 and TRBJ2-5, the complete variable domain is DVKVTQSSRYLVKRTGEKVFLECVQDMDHENMFWYRQDPGLGLRLIYFSYDVKMKEKGDIPEGYSVSREKKERFSLILESASTNQTSMYLCASSLLDRAQETQYFGPGTRLLVL.